The source of this T cell receptor (beta chain) is a study of regulatory T cells in long-lasting Graves disease. General study findings and limits: With a few thousand shared public clonotypes, persistent patients exceeded new patients, who shared over 850.

Time point here: newly diagnosed GD, antithyroid drugs for less than 3 months. Scientists built the TCR library using RNA that was extracted from PBMCs. Diagnosis followed American Thyroid Association guidelines for Graves' disease. Building of the TCR beta libraries involved iRepertoire HTBI primers and Arm-PCR of CDR3 regions. TCRdb passed the multiplex PCR reads through MiXCR, listing each CDR3 protein once. The data contain under 450,000 distinct CDR3 sequences, around 15% of them singletons. The table lists this clonotype with many counts. Its antigen is unknown. Germline CDR1 and CDR2: MDHEN and SYDVKM. The J segment lost 4 bases and the V segment lost 5 bases, leaving 7 bases of the junction unmatched. The CDR3 length is 14 residues. The same data also contributed to another study, on T cells in Graves' hyperthyroidism and ophthalmopathy. From that study: When ophthalmopathy did not progress within 18 months, Graves' hyperthyroidism was considered stable. Thyroid ultrasound, orbital computed tomography, clinical symptoms, and serum thyroxine and TRAb underpinned diagnoses.

The rearrangement joins TRBV28 to TRBJ1-2; TRBD1 matches at 7 bases. Sample: peripheral blood mononuclear cells (PBMCs), taken at new diagnosis, from a patient treated with antithyroid drugs. The sequence came from a woman younger than 35 with Graves disease. The CDR3 loop is CASSVVQGPYGYTF. The DNA for the CDR3 is TGTGCCAGCAGTGTTGTACAGGGGCCCTATGGCTACACCTTC.